This T cell receptor (beta chain) was recorded in a study of blood T cell repertoires in COVID-19. Study summary: COVID-19 samples from acute and convalescent phases originated in the United States, Italy and Spain.

Per germline, CDR1 LGHDT and CDR2 YNNKEL (reference sequence). CDR3 size: 13 residues. V lost 4 bases to trimming and J lost 7 bases; unmatched junction nucleotides: 5. TCRdb's copy holds only in-frame clones and misses some; the assay was immunoSEQ multiplex PCR. Of fewer than 350,000 clones in the sample, around 86% are singletons; the top ten hold around 4%. This clone was counted many times. The clonotype originates from a woman aged 40 to 50 with acute COVID-19. The sequencing sample was made of PBMCs or T cells enriched from blood (not recorded which). This chain joins TRBV3-1 (or the pseudogene TRBV3-2) and TRBJ1-2; 8 nucleotides match TRBD1. The CDR3 loop reads CASSPRGPAGYTF. The CDR3 nucleotides are TGTGCCAGCAGCCCCAGGGGGCCTGCTGGCTACACCTTC.